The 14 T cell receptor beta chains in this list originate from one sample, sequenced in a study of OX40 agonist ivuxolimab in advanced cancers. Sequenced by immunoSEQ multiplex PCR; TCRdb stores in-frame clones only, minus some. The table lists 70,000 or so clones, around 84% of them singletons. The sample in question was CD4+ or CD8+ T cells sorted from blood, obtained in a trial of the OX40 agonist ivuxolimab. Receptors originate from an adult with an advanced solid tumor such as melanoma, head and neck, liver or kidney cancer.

The CDR3 DNA reads TGTGCCAGCAGCTTGAAACAGGGGTCCCCCTACGAGCAGTACTTC. Translation: CASSLKQGSPYEQYF. This chain connects TRBV11-2 to TRBJ2-7; 7 nucleotides align to TRBD1. The J segment lost 2 bases and the V segment lost 3 bases, leaving 7 bases of the junction unmatched. The CDR3 spans 15 residues. CDR1 and CDR2 from the germline V gene are SGHAT and FQNNGV. The full variable domain, its missing parts supplied by reference TRBV11-2 and TRBJ2-7, is EAGVAQSPRYKIIEKRQSVAFWCNPISGHATLYWYQQILGQGPKLLIQFQNNGVVDDSQLPKDRFSAERLKGVDSTLKIQPAKLEDSAVYLCASSLKQGSPYEQYFGPGTRLTVT.

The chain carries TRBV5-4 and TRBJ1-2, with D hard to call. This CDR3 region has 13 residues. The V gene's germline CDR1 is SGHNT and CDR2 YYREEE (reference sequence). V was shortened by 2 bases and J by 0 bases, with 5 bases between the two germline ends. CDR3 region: CASSFGTNYGYTF. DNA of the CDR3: TGTGCCAGCAGCTTCGGGACTAACTATGGCTACACCTTC.

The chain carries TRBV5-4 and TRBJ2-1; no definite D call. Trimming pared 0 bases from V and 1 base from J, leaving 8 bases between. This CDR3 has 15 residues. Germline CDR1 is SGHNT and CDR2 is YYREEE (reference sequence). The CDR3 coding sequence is TGTGCCAGCAGCTTGGAGGCGCGGTCCTACAATGAGCAGTTCTTC. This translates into CASSLEARSYNEQFF.

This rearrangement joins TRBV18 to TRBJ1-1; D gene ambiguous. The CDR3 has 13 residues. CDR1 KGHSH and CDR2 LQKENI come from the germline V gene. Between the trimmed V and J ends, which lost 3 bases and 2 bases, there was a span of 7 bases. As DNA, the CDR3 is TGTGCCAGCTCACCTATTGGTAACACTGAAGCTTTCTTT. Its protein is CASSPIGNTEAFF.

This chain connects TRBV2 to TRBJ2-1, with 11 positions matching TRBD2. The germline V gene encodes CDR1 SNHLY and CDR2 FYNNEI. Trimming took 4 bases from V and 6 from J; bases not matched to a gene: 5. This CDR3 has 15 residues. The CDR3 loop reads CASSATGTSGNEQFF. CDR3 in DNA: TGTGCCAGCAGTGCAACCGGGACTAGCGGCAATGAGCAGTTCTTC.

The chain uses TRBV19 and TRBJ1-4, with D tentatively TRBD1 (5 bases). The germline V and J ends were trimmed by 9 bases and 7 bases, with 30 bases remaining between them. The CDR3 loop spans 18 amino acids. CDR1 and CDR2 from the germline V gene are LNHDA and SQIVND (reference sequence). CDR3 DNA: TGTGCCAGCCACAGGAGGGGTTCAGCGGCCGATTATGGTGAAAAACTGTTTTTT. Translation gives CASHRRGSAADYGEKLFF.

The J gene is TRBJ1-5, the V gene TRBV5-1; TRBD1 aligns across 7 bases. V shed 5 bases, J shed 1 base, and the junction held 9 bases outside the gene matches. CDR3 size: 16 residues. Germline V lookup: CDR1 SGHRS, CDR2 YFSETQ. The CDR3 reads CASSFLPGQSNQPQHF. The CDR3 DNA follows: TGCGCCAGCAGTTTTTTACCGGGACAGAGCAATCAGCCCCAGCATTTT. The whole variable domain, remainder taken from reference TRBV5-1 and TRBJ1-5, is KAGVTQTPRYLIKTRGQQVTLSCSPISGHRSVSWYQQTPGQGLQFLFEYFSETQRNKGNFPGRFSGRQFSNSRSEMNVSTLELGDSALYLCASSFLPGQSNQPQHFGDGTRLSIL.

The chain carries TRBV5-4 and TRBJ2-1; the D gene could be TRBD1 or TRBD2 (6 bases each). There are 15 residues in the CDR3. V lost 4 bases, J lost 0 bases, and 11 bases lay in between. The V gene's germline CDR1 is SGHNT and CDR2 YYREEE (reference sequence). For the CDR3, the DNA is TGTGCCAGCAGCCCCGGGGGCTCCTCCTACAATGAGCAGTTCTTC. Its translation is CASSPGGSSYNEQFF.

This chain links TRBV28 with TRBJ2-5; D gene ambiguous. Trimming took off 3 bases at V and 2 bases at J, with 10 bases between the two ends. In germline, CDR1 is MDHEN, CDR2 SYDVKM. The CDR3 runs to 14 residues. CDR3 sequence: CASSFSGSQETQYF. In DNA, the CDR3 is TGTGCCAGCAGTTTTTCGGGTTCTCAAGAGACCCAGTACTTC.

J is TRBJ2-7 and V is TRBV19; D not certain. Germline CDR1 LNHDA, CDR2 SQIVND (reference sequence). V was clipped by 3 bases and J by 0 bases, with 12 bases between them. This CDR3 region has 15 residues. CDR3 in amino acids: CASSIGQASSYEQYF. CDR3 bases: TGTGCCAGTAGTATTGGGCAGGCGAGCTCCTACGAGCAGTACTTC.

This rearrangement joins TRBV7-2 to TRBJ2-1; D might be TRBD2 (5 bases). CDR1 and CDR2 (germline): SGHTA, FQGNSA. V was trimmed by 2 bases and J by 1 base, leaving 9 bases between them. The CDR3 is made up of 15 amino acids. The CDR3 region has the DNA TGTGCCAGCAGCTTAACACCGGGGTCCTACAATGAGCAGTTCTTC. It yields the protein CASSLTPGSYNEQFF.

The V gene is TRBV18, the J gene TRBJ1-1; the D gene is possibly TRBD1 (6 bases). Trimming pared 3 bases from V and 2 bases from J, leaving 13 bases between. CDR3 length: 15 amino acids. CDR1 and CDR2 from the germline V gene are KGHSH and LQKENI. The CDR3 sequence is CASSPPTGYNTEAFF. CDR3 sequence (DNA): TGTGCCAGCTCACCGCCGACAGGCTATAACACTGAAGCTTTCTTT.

The CDR3 loop is CASSPPLGTGNYGYTF. The DNA of the CDR3 is TGTGCCAGCAGCCCACCACTCGGGACAGGCAACTATGGCTACACCTTC. The J gene is TRBJ1-2, the V gene TRBV9; 8 bases match TRBD1. Germline V gene sequence: CDR1 SGDLS, CDR2 YYNGEE. J gave up 2 bases and V 4 bases, and 10 bases lay outside the gene matches. This CDR3 comprises 16 residues.

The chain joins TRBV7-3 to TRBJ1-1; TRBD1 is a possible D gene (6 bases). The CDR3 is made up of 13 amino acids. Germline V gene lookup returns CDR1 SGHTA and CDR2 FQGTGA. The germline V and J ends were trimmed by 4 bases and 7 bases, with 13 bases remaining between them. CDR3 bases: TGTGCCAGCAGCTCGCAGGGGTTGTTTGAAGCTTTCTTT. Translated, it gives CASSSQGLFEAFF.